This T cell receptor beta chain was retrieved from a study of Tregs in tolerant kidney transplant recipients. Study at large: Sorted recipient Tregs were expanded on donor B cells with IL-2, restimulated day 11. After B cell culture, CD4+CD8-CD25+CD127- and CD4+CD8-4-1BB+CD40L- cells were sorted. Stimulator donor B cells were generated over approximately ten days with CD40L, cyclosporin A and IL-4. Sorting of CD4+CD25+CD127- cells followed roughly 3-day belatacept mixed lymphocyte reactions, sometimes with roughly five-day graft donor restimulation.

TCRdb keeps only in-frame clones here, not all; method: immunoSEQ multiplex PCR. The data contain fewer than 3,500 clones, less than 45% of them singletons. A few counts support this clone. Its antigen remains unidentified. V was shortened by 3 bases and J by 3 bases, with 6 bases between the two germline ends. This CDR3 is built from 12 residues. Germline CDR1 WNHNN, CDR2 SYGVQD (reference sequence). The sequence came from a human donor in good health. This rearrangement joins TRBV10-1 to TRBJ2-7; D ambiguous. The material sequenced was Tregs from blood grown in culture. The CDR3 region is CASSDRNYEQYF. For the CDR3, the DNA is TGCGCCAGCAGTGACAGGAACTACGAGCAGTACTTC.